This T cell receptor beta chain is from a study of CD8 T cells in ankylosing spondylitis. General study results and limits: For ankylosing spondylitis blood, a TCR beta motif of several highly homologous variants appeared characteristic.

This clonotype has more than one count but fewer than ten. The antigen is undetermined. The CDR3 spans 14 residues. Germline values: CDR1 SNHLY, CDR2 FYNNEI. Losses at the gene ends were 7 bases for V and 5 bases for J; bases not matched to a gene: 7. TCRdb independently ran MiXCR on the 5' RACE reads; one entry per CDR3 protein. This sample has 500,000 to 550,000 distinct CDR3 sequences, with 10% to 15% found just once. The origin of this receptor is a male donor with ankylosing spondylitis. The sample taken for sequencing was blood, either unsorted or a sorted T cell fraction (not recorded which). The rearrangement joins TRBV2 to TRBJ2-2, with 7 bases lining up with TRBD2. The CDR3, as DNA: TGTGCCAGCACCTCGGGGAGGGGAACCGGGGAGCTGTTTTTT. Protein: CASTSGRGTGELFF.